This passage covers 17 T cell receptor beta chains from one sample sequenced in a study of early T cells in non-severe SARS-CoV-2 infection. Each CDR3 protein gets one entry after TCRdb re-called the 5' RACE reads with MiXCR. The sample has 25,000 to 35,000 distinct CDR3 sequences; about 4.5% are singletons. Sequenced material: whole blood, taken at baseline. The receptors here all came from an adult who was a healthcare worker with PCR-confirmed SARS-CoV-2 infection or an uninfected control (not recorded which).

This clonotype was seen repeatedly, ten times or more. CDR3 amino acids: CASSSSASSYNEQFF. The CDR3 DNA is TGTGCCAGCAGCTCTAGCGCCAGCTCCTACAATGAGCAGTTCTTC. The chain carries TRBV7-2 and TRBJ2-1, with a tentative D call TRBD2 (6 bases). Trimming left V 4 bases short and J 0 bases short, with 10 bases between. The CDR3 loop spans 15 amino acids. Germline loops: CDR1 SGHTA, CDR2 FQGNSA. Full variable domain (outside the CDR3, taken from reference TRBV7-2 and TRBJ2-1): GAGVSQSPSNKVTEKGKDVELRCDPISGHTALYWYRQSLGQGLEFLIYFQGNSAPDKSGLPSDRFSAERTGGSVSTLTIQRTQQEDSAVYLCASSSSASSYNEQFFGPGTRLTVL.

The table lists this clonotype with many counts. The chain couples TRBV12-3 or TRBV12-4 to TRBJ2-1; D is uncertain. The CDR3 sequence is 11 residues long. V was cut by 3 bases and J by 5 bases, with 2 bases left in between. The CDR3 DNA follows: TGTGCCAGCAGTTTTGACAATGAGCAGTTCTTC. It is translated as CASSFDNEQFF.

This clonotype came up many times. This sequence joins TRBV12-3 or TRBV12-4 and TRBJ1-6, with D maybe TRBD1 (5 bases). The CDR3 length is 12 residues. V lost 3 bases and J lost 10, with 7 bases in between. CDR3 residues: CASSLRGSPLHF. In nucleotides, the CDR3 is TGTGCCAGCAGTTTGCGGGGGTCACCCCTCCACTTT.

This clonotype occurred many times. The chain carries TRBV6-2 or TRBV6-3 and TRBJ2-1, with 9 bases that match TRBD2. The J segment lost 2 bases and the V segment lost 5 bases, leaving 4 bases of the junction unmatched. The germline V gene encodes CDR1 MNHEY and CDR2 SVGEGT. This CDR3 region has 15 residues. The CDR3 is CASSNIAGAYNEQFF. The CDR3 coding sequence is TGTGCCAGCAGTAATATAGCGGGGGCCTACAATGAGCAGTTCTTC.

The chain joins TRBV7-2 to TRBJ1-3; a possible D gene is TRBD1 (6 bases). The CDR3 is 13 residues long. CDR1 is SGHTA, CDR2 FQGNSA, per germline. Trimming pared 2 bases from V and 8 bases from J, leaving 10 bases between. The CDR3 nucleotides read TGTGCCAGCAGCTTAAGAGAGGGGGACACCATATATTTT. It is translated as CASSLREGDTIYF.

This clonotype was counted many times. CDR3 residues: CASSLTYTAGENTDTQYF. The CDR3, as DNA: TGCGCCAGCAGCTTGACCTACACAGCGGGAGAAAACACAGATACGCAGTATTTT. The V call is TRBV5-1, the J call TRBJ2-3; 8 bases are shared with TRBD2. Germline CDR1 reads SGHRS; CDR2 reads YFSETQ. Trimming at V came to 1 base and at J to 2 bases, leaving 12 bases not matched to a gene. CDR3 length equals 18 residues.

This clonotype has only a few counts. This chain connects TRBV12-5 to TRBJ2-5, with TRBD1 matching 7 bases. This CDR3 spans 12 amino acids. V dropped 5 bases and J dropped 7; count of bases not matched to a gene: 4. The V gene's germline CDR1 is LGHNT and CDR2 FRNRAP. Here the CDR3 DNA reads TGTGCTAGTGGTGGACAGGTTTCGACCCAGTACTTC. It encodes CASGGQVSTQYF.

The sample holds many counts of this clonotype. This rearrangement joins TRBV12-3 or TRBV12-4 to TRBJ2-3; D remains unclear. V was cut by 6 bases and J by 6 bases, with 7 bases left in between. The CDR3 extends over 11 amino acids. CDR3 amino acids: CASRVLDTQYF. The CDR3 DNA sequence: TGTGCCAGCAGGGTACTTGATACGCAGTATTTT.

This clonotype was seen at least ten times. The chain employs TRBV9 and TRBJ1-5; D not certain. The germline gives CDR1 SGDLS, CDR2 YYNGEE. Trimming removed 0 bases at V and 4 bases at J, with 17 bases between. The length of the CDR3 is 17 residues. CDR3 in amino acids: CASSVVTPGSGNQPQHF. For the CDR3, the DNA is TGTGCCAGCAGCGTAGTCACCCCGGGGTCAGGAAATCAGCCCCAGCATTTT.

The chain combines TRBV12-3 or TRBV12-4 with TRBJ2-1, with D perhaps given as TRBD1 or TRBD2 (5 bases each). The CDR3 sequence is 17 residues long. Trimming shortened V by 2 bases and J by 3 bases, and 17 bases separated the two germline ends. Here the CDR3 reads CASSLSGERTSYNEQFF. DNA of the CDR3: TGTGCCAGCAGTTTAAGTGGCGAGCGGACAAGCTACAATGAGCAGTTCTTC.

Ten or more counts support this clonotype. The gene calls are TRBV20-1 and TRBJ1-6, with D unclear. The CDR3 is 14 residues long. Trimming cost V 1 base and J 5 bases, with 9 bases left between them. CDR1 DFQATT and CDR2 SNEGSKA come from the germline V gene (reference sequence). As DNA, the CDR3 is TGCAGTGCTAGAGGTGGCCGTAATAATTCACCCCTCCACTTT. This gives the protein CSARGGRNNSPLHF.

The V gene is TRBV12-3 or TRBV12-4, the J gene TRBJ2-1, with TRBD2 identical over 11 bases. The CDR3 consists of 14 residues. The junction had 10 bases not matched to a gene; V was cut back by 6 bases and J by 12 bases. CDR3 sequence (DNA): TGTGCCAGCAGGGAGGGCGTAGCGGGAGGGTTGCAGTTCTTC. It yields the protein CASREGVAGGLQFF.

This clonotype has just a few counts. The V and J genes are TRBV7-9 and TRBJ2-1; a weak D match, TRBD1 (5 bases). Germline V gene data show CDR1 as SEHNR and CDR2 as FQNEAQ (reference sequence). Trimming removed 2 bases from V and 0 bases from J, with 11 bases in between. CDR3 size: 16 residues. The CDR3 DNA reads TGTGCCAGCAGCTTATGGGGCAGCTCCTCCTACAATGAGCAGTTCTTC. Translating gives CASSLWGSSSYNEQFF. Together with reference TRBV7-9 and TRBJ2-1, the CDR3 gives the full variable domain: DTGVSQNPRHKITKRGQNVTFRCDPISEHNRLYWYRQTLGQGPEFLTYFQNEAQLEKSRLLSDRFSAERPKGSFSTLEIQRTEQGDSAMYLCASSLWGSSSYNEQFFGPGTRLTVL.

Many counts were recorded for this clonotype. The V and J genes are TRBV18 and TRBJ2-5; D may correspond to TRBD1 or TRBD2 (5 bases each). The CDR3 has 15 amino acids. V was cut by 2 bases and J by 5 bases, with 15 bases left in between. The V gene's germline CDR1 is KGHSH and CDR2 LQKENI. This CDR3 reads CASSPKGPKAETQYF. The DNA for the CDR3 is TGTGCCAGCTCACCAAAGGGACCTAAGGCGGAGACCCAGTACTTC.

This clonotype was seen at least ten times. This rearrangement joins TRBV4-1 to TRBJ2-7; tentatively, D is TRBD1 or TRBD2 (6 bases each). Trimming removed 1 base at V and 2 bases at J, with 18 bases between. Germline assignment: CDR1 MGHRA and CDR2 YSYEKL. The CDR3 consists of 17 residues. CDR3 sequence reads: CASSQVLGGRYTYEQYF. The CDR3 bases are TGCGCCAGCAGCCAAGTCCTAGGGGGGCGGTACACCTACGAGCAGTACTTC.

This clonotype came up a few times. This chain connects TRBV5-1 to TRBJ2-5, with 11 bases matching TRBD1. CDR1 and CDR2 (germline): SGHRS, YFSETQ. V lost 4 bases to trimming and J lost 6 bases; unmatched junction nucleotides: 5. CDR3 length: 14 residues. CDR3 protein: CASSAGQGVKTQYF. CDR3 DNA: TGCGCCAGCAGCGCGGGACAGGGGGTGAAGACCCAGTACTTC.

This clonotype showed up many times. The chain has TRBV19 and TRBJ2-5; D gene uncertain. The CDR3 runs 12 residues. Trimming took 3 bases from V and 5 from J, leaving 7 bases between them. CDR1 and CDR2 from the germline V gene are LNHDA and SQIVND (reference sequence). In DNA, the CDR3 is TGTGCCAGTAGTATTGACGGCGAGACCCAGTACTTC. Translated, it gives CASSIDGETQYF.